The clone carrying this T cell receptor beta chain was detected only a few times. The target antigen is unknown. Assay: immunoSEQ multiplex PCR; the TCRdb copy retains only in-frame clones and omits some. This table holds 5,100 or so clones, approximately 64% found once. The entry originates in a study of OX40 agonist ivuxolimab in advanced cancers. Study background: Of mixed ages from about 20 to 85 and averaging roughly 60 years, the group was 65% to 85% male.

General study findings and limits: The study found that CD8+ T cells averaged more expanded clones than CD4+. At doses 0.1 to 3.0 mg/kg, CD4+ and CD8+ clones expanded.

The source of this sequence is an adult with an advanced solid tumor such as melanoma, head and neck, liver or kidney cancer. The sample in question was CD4+ or CD8+ T cells sorted from blood, obtained in a trial of the OX40 agonist ivuxolimab.

The CDR3 coding sequence is TGTGCCAGCAGAGCCGGGACTAGCGGGAGTTCCTACGAGCAGTACTTC. Translation gives CASRAGTSGSSYEQYF. The chain couples TRBV5-4 to TRBJ2-7, with 14 bases matching TRBD2. CDR1 and CDR2 (germline): SGHNT, YYREEE (reference sequence). Trimming at V came to 5 bases and at J to 1 base, leaving 5 bases not matched to a gene. This CDR3 has 16 residues.